This T cell receptor beta chain is from a study of identical twins (dated by TCRdb to about 2016). In the study overall: To test whether fetal clonotypes persist, this study deep-sequenced TCR alpha and beta repertoires from monozygotic twins, from unrelated adults of various ages, and from cord blood. To rule out contamination, replicate twin experiments were performed at different times with different library preparation protocols. The paper as a whole reports these results and caveats: Excess twin sharing in beta out-of-frame sequences was weaker because fewer shared sequences lowered the signal-to-noise ratio. Because the same donors could not be followed over many years, the conclusions depended on cross-sectional statistical analysis. Fewer insertions were carried by abundant cord blood beta clonotypes; a weaker similar trend was observed in young adult naive repertoires, while no such trend was observed in memory repertoires. Recombination models systematically underestimated out-of-frame TCR alpha sharing in monozygotic twins but agreed with sharing between unrelated individuals. Invariant T cells such as MAIT and iNKT could partly confound zero-insertion analyses, though diverse VJ usage argued against this for most clonotypes. Compared with coincidental sharing between unrelated individuals, an excess of low generation-probability sequences was observed among out-of-frame TCR alpha sequences shared between twins.

All donors were healthy Caucasians. The twin cohort comprised three pairs of female monozygotic twins, all aged about 18 to 30 years. CD4+ and CD8+ T cell populations were isolated with positive isolation kits from Invitrogen. This clonotype occurred a few times. No antigen is known for it. Base qualities are not recorded, but no much larger clone differs from it by a single base. The library was generated by 5' RACE. Sequenced on an Illumina HiSeq 2000. Template switching introduced a universal primer binding site; the final cDNA contained a unique molecular identifier, enabling accurate counting of TCR cDNA molecules. First-strand cDNA for TCR alpha and beta chains was synthesized from specific primers in the conserved constant-segment region. To control for contamination, every cDNA library carried two barcodes: a SMART-Mk sample barcode plus Illumina barcodes. TruSeq adapter sequences along with Illumina sample barcodes were introduced in two successive PCR steps. TCR alpha and beta cDNA libraries were sequenced on the Illumina HiSeq platform with custom primers. The study's processing was this. MiGEC was used to process raw reads and extract unique molecular identifiers, and MiXCR was used to find CDR3 positions. For each individual, recombination models were inferred using an EM algorithm with the repgenHMM and IGoR tools. Shared clonotypes were analyzed with the tcR package in R, and sharing was normalized by the product of cloneset sizes. Out-of-frame nonproductive sequences were analyzed to study raw recombination free of thymic and clonal selection effects. TCRdb trimmed public reads at Q25 via fastp, called clones via MiXCR and kept in-frame beta chains. Every distinct CDR3 protein forms one entry, paired with its most common genes and DNA. The V and J calls here are based on TCRdb, not the publication. The sample contains over 250,000 distinct CDR3 sequences, just under 9.5% of them found a single time. 6% to 8.5% of the sample is held by the ten biggest clonotypes.

This sample was shared with a second study, whose subject was yellow fever vaccine responses in identical twins. Looking at the second paper: The authors reported that the T cell response to vaccination in identical twins appeared partly convergent and partly personalized. Focusing on identical twins, the study followed the T cell clones that responded to the vaccine, and did so with precision.

The TCR sequence derives from a woman between 18 and 29 years old in good health. Sequencing was done on a sample of CD8+ T cells sorted from blood.

For the CDR3, the sequence is CASSSSERVQFF. The nucleotides read TGTGCCAGCAGCTCGAGCGAACGGGTGCAGTTCTTC. Recombination joined TRBV7-9 with TRBJ2-1; the D gene remains uncertain. For CDR1 and CDR2, the germline V gene (reference sequence) lists SEHNR and FQNEAQ. The CDR3 goes from the cysteine to the phenylalanine over 12 residues. Of the read, only the CDR3 DNA is kept; its 36 bases are in frame from base 1. Trimming removed 4 bases from V and 12 bases from J, leaving 13 bases between the germline ends.